This TCR beta chain was captured in a study of long-term antiretroviral therapy in people with HIV. There are 14 residues in the CDR3. The V and J ends lost 2 bases and 5 bases respectively, with 12 bases between them. CDR1 is SEHNR, CDR2 FQNEAQ, per germline (reference sequence). It was version v3.0 of the immunoSEQ assay that was run at survey level. Using immunoSEQ multiplex PCR, the repertoire was profiled, and TCRdb retains in-frame clones only, with some absent. The profile covers about 17,000 clones, with 90% to 95% appearing a single time and more than 7% taken by the ten largest. The chain couples TRBV7-9 to TRBJ1-1, with TRBD1 as a possible D gene (5 bases). The receptor was isolated from a man aged 55 to 70 with HIV. Source: unsorted PBMCs, taken 0.3 years after starting antiretroviral therapy. CDR3 nucleotide sequence: TGTGCCAGCAGCTTATTGAGCAGGGAAACTGAAGCTTTCTTT. It translates to CASSLLSRETEAFF. The full variable domain, completed using reference TRBV7-9 and TRBJ1-1, is DTGVSQNPRHKITKRGQNVTFRCDPISEHNRLYWYRQTLGQGPEFLTYFQNEAQLEKSRLLSDRFSAERPKGSFSTLEIQRTEQGDSAMYLCASSLLSRETEAFFGQGTRLTVV.